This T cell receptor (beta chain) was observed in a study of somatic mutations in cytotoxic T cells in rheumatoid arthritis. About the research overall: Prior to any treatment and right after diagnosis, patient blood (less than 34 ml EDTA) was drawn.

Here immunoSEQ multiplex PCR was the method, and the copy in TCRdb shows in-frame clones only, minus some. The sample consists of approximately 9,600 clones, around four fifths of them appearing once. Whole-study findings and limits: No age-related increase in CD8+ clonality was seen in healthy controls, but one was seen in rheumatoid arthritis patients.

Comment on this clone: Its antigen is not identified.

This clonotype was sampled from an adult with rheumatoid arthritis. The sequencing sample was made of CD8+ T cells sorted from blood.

Here the CDR3 reads CASSYGFTGELFF. CDR3 DNA sequence: TGTGCCAGCAGTTACGGCTTCACCGGGGAGCTGTTTTTT. V and J are TRBV6-5 and TRBJ2-2; D call uncertain. Germline CDR1 reads MNHEY; CDR2 reads SVGAGI. The CDR3 length is 13 residues. Trimming cost V 2 bases and J 4 bases, with 5 bases left between them.